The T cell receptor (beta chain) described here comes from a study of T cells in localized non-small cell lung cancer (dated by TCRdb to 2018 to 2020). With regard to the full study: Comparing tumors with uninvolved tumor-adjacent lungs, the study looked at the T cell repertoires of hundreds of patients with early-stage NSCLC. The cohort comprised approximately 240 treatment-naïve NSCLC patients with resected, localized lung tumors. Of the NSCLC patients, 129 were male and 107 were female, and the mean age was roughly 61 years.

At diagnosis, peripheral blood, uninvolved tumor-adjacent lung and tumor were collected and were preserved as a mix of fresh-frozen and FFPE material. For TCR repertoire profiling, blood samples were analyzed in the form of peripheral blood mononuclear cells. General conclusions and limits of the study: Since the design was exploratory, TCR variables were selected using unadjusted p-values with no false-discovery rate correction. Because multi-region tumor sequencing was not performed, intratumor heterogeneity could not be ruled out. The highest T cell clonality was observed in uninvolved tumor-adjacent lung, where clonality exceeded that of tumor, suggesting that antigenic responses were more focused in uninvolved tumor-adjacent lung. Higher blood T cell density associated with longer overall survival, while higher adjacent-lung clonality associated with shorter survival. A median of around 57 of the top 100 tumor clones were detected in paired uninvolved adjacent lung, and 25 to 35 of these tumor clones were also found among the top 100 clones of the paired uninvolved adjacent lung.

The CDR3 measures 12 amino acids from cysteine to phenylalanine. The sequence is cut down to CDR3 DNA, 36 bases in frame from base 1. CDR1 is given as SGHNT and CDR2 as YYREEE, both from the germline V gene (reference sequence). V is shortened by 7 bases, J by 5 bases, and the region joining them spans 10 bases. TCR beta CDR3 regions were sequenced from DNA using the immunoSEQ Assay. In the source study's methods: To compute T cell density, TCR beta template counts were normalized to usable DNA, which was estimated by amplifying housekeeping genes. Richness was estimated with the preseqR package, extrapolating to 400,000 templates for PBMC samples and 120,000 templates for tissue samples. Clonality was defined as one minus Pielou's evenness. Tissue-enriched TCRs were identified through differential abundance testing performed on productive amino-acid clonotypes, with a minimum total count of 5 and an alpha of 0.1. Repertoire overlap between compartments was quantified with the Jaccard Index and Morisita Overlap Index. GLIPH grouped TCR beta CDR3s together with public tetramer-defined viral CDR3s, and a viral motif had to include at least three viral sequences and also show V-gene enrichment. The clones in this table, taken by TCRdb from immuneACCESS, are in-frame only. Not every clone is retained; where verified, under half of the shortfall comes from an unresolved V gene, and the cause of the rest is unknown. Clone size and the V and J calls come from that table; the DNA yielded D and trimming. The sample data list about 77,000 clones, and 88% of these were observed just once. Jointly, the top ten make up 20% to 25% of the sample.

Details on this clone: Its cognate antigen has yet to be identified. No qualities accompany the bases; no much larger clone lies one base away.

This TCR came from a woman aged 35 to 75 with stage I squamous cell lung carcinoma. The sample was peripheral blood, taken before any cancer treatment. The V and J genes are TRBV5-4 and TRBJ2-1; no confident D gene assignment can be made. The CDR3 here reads CASADADNEQFF. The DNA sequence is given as TGTGCCAGCGCCGACGCAGACAATGAGCAGTTCTTC. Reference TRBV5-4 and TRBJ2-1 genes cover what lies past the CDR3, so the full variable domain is ETGVTQSPTHLIKTRGQQVTLRCSSQSGHNTVSWYQQALGQGPQFIFQYYREEENGRGNFPPRFSGLQFPNYSSELNVNALELDDSALYLCASADADNEQFFGPGTRLTVL.